This is a list of T cell receptor beta chains from one sample in a study of CD8 T cells in Susac syndrome. TCRdb independently ran MiXCR on the immunoSEQ multiplex PCR reads; one entry per CDR3 protein. The table has some 120,000 distinct CDR3 sequences, roughly 94% seen once. The material sequenced was CD4+ T cells from PBMCs. Every receptor here comes from a human donor in good health. Each CDR3 is given with its conserved first and last residue. A D gene is named only where the DNA matches it firmly.

>.|TRBJ2-2|TRBV7-2
TGTGCCAGCAACAGGGCGGGCGGGGAGCTGTTTTTT
CASNRAGGELFF
>.|TRBJ2-7|TRBV5-4
TGTGCCAGCAGCTTTGAACTAGTATTCCACGAGCAGTACTTC
CASSFELVFHEQYF
>TRBD1|TRBJ1-6|TRBV20-1
TGCAGTGCTAGTCAGGGCGGCAGGGGGGATTCACCCCTCCACTTT
CSASQGGRGDSPLHF
>.|TRBJ2-1|TRBV12-3/TRBV12-4
TGTGCCAGCAGTTCAGATTTGGGGTCCTACAATGAGCAGTTCTTC
CASSSDLGSYNEQFF
>.|TRBJ2-5|TRBV25-1
TGTGCCAGCGGGGCCTTACAGGGATCACCAGAGACCCAGTACTTC
CASGALQGSPETQYF
>.|TRBJ2-2|TRBV5-4
TGTGCCAGCAGCTTTCAGTCACACCGGGACACAAACACCGGGGAGCTGTTTTTT
CASSFQSHRDTNTGELFF
>.|TRBJ1-1|TRBV4-2
TGTGCCAGCAGCCAATGGATCGGCACTGAAGCTTTCTTT
CASSQWIGTEAFF
>TRBD2|TRBJ2-1|TRBV20-1
TGCAGTGCTAGACGAGCGGGGAGCTCCTACAATGAGCAGTTCTTC
CSARRAGSSYNEQFF
>.|TRBJ1-6|TRBV12-3/TRBV12-4
TGTGCCAGCAGTTTAGCGCTAAGCGATTCACCCCTCCACTTT
CASSLALSDSPLHF
>TRBD1|TRBJ2-6|TRBV27
TGTGCCAGCAGTACTCAGGGGGCTGGGGCCAACGTCCTGACTTTC
CASSTQGAGANVLTF
>.|TRBJ2-3|TRBV7-9
TGTGCCAGCAGCTTAGAGGCTTCGACAGATACGCAGTATTTT
CASSLEASTDTQYF
>TRBD1|TRBJ2-3|TRBV5-1
TGCGCCAGCAGCTTGTCTCCACAGGGGGCAGGTGGCACAGATACGCAGTATTTT
CASSLSPQGAGGTDTQYF
>TRBD1|TRBJ1-1|TRBV20-1
TGCAGTGCCCCATCCAGGGGGGACGCTGAAGCTTTCTTT
CSAPSRGDAEAFF
>.|TRBJ2-2|TRBV19
TGTGCCAGTAGAGGGTGGACCGGGGAGCTGTTTTTT
CASRGWTGELFF
>.|TRBJ2-7|TRBV7-9
TGTGCCAGCAGCCCGAGCCTCCTACAGGGCTCCTACGAGCAGTACTTC
CASSPSLLQGSYEQYF
>.|TRBJ2-7|TRBV23-1
TGCGCCAGCAGTCAATTGAAGGGGGATTACTACGAGCAGTACTTC
CASSQLKGDYYEQYF
>TRBD2|TRBJ2-1|TRBV12-3/TRBV12-4
TGTGCCAGCAGTTTGGCTAGCGGGAGGCCAAAGGGGGATTACAATGAGCAGTTCTTC
CASSLASGRPKGDYNEQFF
>.|TRBJ2-7|TRBV24-1
TGTGCCACCAGTGATCCGCCCCACTACGAGCAGTACTTC
CATSDPPHYEQYF
>.|TRBJ1-3|TRBV18
TGTGCCAGCTCACCGGACGCAGGGACTTTCTCTGGAAACACCATATATTTT
CASSPDAGTFSGNTIYF
>TRBD1|TRBJ2-5|TRBV18
TGTGCCAGCTCACCACCGACAGGGGAAAAGACCCAGTACTTC
CASSPPTGEKTQYF
>TRBD2|TRBJ2-3|TRBV6-2/TRBV6-3
TGTGCCAGCAGTCAACTTAGCGGGAGGGCCCTCAGCACAGATACGCAGTATTTT
CASSQLSGRALSTDTQYF
>.|TRBJ1-4|TRBV28
TGTGCCAGCAGTGCCCACCAGGGCCTCAATGAAAAACTGTTTTTT
CASSAHQGLNEKLFF